This TCR beta chain was sequenced during a study of beta chain features in type 1 diabetes. Study context: Healthy donors and patients showed comparable age, gender and cell yields. General study points: Within each of all four CD4+ subsets, Type 1 diabetes patients had TCRB CDR3s that were moderately but significantly shorter.

The isolated RNA, all of it, was reverse transcribed, so expressed TCRB transcripts were what got sequenced. The protocol was immunoSEQ multiplex PCR, while the TCRdb copy is restricted to in-frame clones and leaves out a portion. The top ten clones hold around 0.011% of a sample with 250,000 to 300,000 clones, roughly 25% of them seen once. A sort by CD45RO/CCR7/CD25/CD127/CD95/CD27 yielded CD4+ naive, central memory, regulatory and stem cell-like memory cells. CDR1 SGHVS and CDR2 FNYEAQ come from the germline V gene. Losses at the gene ends were 3 bases for V and 7 bases for J; bases not matched to a gene: 2. The CDR3 totals 14 residues. With regard to this clone: The target antigen is unknown.

The chain combines TRBV7-6 with TRBJ2-1; the match to TRBD2 covers 11 bases. The receptor was derived from a woman aged 25 to 39 with type 1 diabetes. The sequenced material came from naive CD4+ T cells from blood. The CDR3 is CASSLTSGNNEQFF. CDR3 DNA: TGTGCCAGCAGCTTGACTAGCGGGAATAATGAGCAGTTCTTC. Together with reference TRBV7-6 and TRBJ2-1, the CDR3 gives the full variable domain: GAGVSQSPRYKVTKRGQDVALRCDPISGHVSLYWYRQALGQGPEFLTYFNYEAQQDKSGLPNDRFSAERPEGSISTLTIQRTEQRDSAMYRCASSLTSGNNEQFFGPGTRLTVL.